This T cell receptor (beta chain) was sequenced during a study of response to subunit inactivated influenza vaccine. From the RT-PCR reads, TCRdb called clonotypes with MiXCR, one entry per CDR3 protein. In the table there are around 600,000 distinct CDR3 sequences, about 10% of which are singletons. This CDR3 spans 16 amino acids. Trimming removed 1 base at V and 0 bases at J, with 10 bases between. CDR1 and CDR2 (germline): SGHAT, FQNNGV. The same data also contributed to another study, on T cells expressing NK-cell markers. That publication notes: It was by 5'RACE template switching with UMIs that TCR beta cDNA was made. It was sorted CD3+CD56+NKG2C+, CD3+CD56+NKG2C- and CD3+CD56-NKG2C+ T cells that supplied the TCR beta repertoires.

This specimen was PBMCs from blood, taken on the day of vaccination. The receptor was isolated from a man in his fifties who received an inactivated influenza vaccine. The chain employs TRBV11-2 and TRBJ2-1; D is uncertain. Here the CDR3 DNA reads TGTGCCAGCAGCTTAGTCCTTCTCACCTCCTACAATGAGCAGTTCTTC. Protein product: CASSLVLLTSYNEQFF.